This T cell receptor (beta chain) is from a study of blood T cell repertoires in COVID-19. In the study overall: Acute-phase and convalescent COVID-19 samples originated in the United States, Italy and Spain.

The table came from immunoSEQ multiplex PCR; TCRdb's copy has only in-frame clones and leaves some out. The table includes hundreds of thousands of clones, about four fifths detected once. This CDR3 is built from 14 residues. Specimen: peripheral blood. The rearrangement links TRBV1 to TRBJ2-6; TRBD2 was called by the table and not checked on the DNA. TRBV1 is deemed a pseudogene. The TCR was taken from a woman between 40 and 55 years old with active or convalescent COVID-19. The CDR3 DNA follows: TGCACCAGCAGCCCTTCGAGATGGGCCAACGTCCTGACTTTC. This translates into CTSSPSRWANVLTF.